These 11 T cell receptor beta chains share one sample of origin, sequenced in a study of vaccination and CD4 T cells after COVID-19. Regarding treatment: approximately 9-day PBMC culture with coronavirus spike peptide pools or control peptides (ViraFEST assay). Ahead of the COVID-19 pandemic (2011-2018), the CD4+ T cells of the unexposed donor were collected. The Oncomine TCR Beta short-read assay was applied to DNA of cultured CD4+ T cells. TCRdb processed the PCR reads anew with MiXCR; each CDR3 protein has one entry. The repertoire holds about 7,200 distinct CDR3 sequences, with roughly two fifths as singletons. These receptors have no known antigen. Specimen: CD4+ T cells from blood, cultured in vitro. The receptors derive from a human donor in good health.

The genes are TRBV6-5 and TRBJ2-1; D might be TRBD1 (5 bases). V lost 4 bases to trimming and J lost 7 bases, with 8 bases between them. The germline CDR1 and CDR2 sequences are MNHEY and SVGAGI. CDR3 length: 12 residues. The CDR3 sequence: CASSSGYNEQFF. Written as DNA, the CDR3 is TGTGCCAGCAGTTCAGGGTATAATGAGCAGTTCTTC.

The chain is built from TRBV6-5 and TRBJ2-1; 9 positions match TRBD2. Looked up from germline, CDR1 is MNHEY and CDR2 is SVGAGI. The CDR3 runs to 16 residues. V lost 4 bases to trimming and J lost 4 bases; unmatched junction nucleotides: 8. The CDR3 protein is CASSLPAGGPYNEQFF. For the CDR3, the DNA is TGTGCCAGCAGTTTGCCAGCGGGGGGCCCTTACAATGAGCAGTTCTTC.

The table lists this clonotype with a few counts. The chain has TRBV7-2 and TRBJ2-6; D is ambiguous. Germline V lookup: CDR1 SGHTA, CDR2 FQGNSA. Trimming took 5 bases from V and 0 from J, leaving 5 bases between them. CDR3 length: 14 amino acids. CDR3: CASSLTSGANVLTF. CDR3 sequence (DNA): TGTGCCAGCAGCCTCACCTCTGGGGCCAACGTCCTGACTTTC.

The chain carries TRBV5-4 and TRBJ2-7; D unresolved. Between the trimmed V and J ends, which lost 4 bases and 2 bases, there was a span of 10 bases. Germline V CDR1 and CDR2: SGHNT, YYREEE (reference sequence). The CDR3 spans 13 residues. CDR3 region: CASSLEDPYEQYF. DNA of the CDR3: TGTGCCAGCAGCCTCGAGGACCCCTACGAGCAGTACTTC.

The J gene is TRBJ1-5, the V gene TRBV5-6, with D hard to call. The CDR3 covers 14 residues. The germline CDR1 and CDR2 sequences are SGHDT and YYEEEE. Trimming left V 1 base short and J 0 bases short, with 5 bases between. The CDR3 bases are TGTGCCAGCAGCTTGTGGGTTAGCAATCAGCCCCAGCATTTT. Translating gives CASSLWVSNQPQHF. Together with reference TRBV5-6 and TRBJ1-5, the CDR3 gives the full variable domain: DAGVTQSPTHLIKTRGQQVTLRCSPKSGHDTVSWYQQALGQGPQFIFQYYEEEERQRGNFPDRFSGHQFPNYSSELNVNALLLGDSALYLCASSLWVSNQPQHFGDGTRLSIL.

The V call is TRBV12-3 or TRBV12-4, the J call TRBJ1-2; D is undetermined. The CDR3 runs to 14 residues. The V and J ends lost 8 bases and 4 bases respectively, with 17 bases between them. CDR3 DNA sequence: TGTGCCAGCTCTTCCGGGCGCAGATTCTATGGCTACACCTTC. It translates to CASSSGRRFYGYTF.

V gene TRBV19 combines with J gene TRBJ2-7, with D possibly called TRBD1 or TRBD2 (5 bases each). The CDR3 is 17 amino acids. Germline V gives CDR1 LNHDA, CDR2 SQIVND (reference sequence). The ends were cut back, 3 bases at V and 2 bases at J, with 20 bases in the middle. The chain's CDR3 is CASSIRGSGRLPYEQYF. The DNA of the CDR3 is TGTGCCAGTAGTATCCGGGGATCGGGACGCCTTCCCTACGAGCAGTACTTC.

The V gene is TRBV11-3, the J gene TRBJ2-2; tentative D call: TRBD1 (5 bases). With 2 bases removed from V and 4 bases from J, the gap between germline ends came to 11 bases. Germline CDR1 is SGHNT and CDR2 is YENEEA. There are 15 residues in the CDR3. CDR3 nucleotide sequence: TGTGCCAGCAGCTTAACCCCTGGGGCCACCGGGGAGCTGTTTTTT. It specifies CASSLTPGATGELFF.

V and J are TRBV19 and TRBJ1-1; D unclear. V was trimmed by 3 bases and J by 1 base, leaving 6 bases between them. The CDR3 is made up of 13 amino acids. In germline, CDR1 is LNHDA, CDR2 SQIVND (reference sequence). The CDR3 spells CASSIVQNTEAFF. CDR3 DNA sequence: TGTGCCAGTAGTATTGTCCAGAACACTGAAGCTTTCTTT.

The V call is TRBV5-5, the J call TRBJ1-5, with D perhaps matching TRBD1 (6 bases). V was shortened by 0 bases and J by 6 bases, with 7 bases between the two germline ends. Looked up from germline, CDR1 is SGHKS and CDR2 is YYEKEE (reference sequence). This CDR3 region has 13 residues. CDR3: CASSLGGPQPQHF. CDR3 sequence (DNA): TGTGCCAGCAGCTTGGGGGGGCCTCAGCCCCAGCATTTT.

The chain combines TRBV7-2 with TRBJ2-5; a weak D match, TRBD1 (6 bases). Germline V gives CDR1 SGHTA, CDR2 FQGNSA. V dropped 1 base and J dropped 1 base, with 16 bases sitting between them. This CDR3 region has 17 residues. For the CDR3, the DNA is TGTGCCAGCAGCTTAGGCCGGGACATCTTCCTCCAAGAGACCCAGTACTTC. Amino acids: CASSLGRDIFLQETQYF.